This passage covers 24 T cell receptor beta chains from one sample sequenced in a study of shared T cell receptors in the human thymus. Repertoires were generated with immunoSEQ multiplex PCR, while TCRdb's copy carries only in-frame clones and drops some. Of approximately 490,000 clones listed, 75% to 80% were seen once; the top ten hold about 0.014%. These data also formed part of another study, on human thymus T cells.

The sequenced sample was thymocytes. The source is a boy younger than two with a congenital heart defect.

V gene TRBV28 combines with J gene TRBJ2-1; 10 nucleotides match TRBD2. CDR1 MDHEN and CDR2 SYDVKM come from the germline V gene. J lost 7 bases, V lost 0 bases, and 6 bases had no gene match. The CDR3 consists of 16 residues. The DNA for the CDR3 is TGTGCCAGCAGTTTATGGAAGCAGCGGGAGGGTAATGAGCAGTTCTTC. Its protein product is CASSLWKQREGNEQFF.

This chain joins TRBV7-6 and TRBJ2-1; D may be TRBD2 (5 bases). This CDR3 spans 16 amino acids. Germline V gives CDR1 SGHVS, CDR2 FNYEAQ. V shed 5 bases and J shed 0 bases, with 14 bases lying between them. DNA of the CDR3: TGTGCCAGCAGCCGGGGAACGGCAAGCTCCTACAATGAGCAGTTCTTC. This codes for CASSRGTASSYNEQFF.

This CDR3 reads CASSQLRWASYGYTF. The CDR3 nucleotides read TGTGCCAGCAGCCAACTAAGGTGGGCCTCCTATGGCTACACCTTC. The rearrangement uses TRBV4-2 and TRBJ1-2; D gene ambiguous. In germline, CDR1 is LGHNA, CDR2 YNFKEQ. The V and J ends lost 2 bases and 4 bases respectively, with 14 bases between them. This CDR3 region has 15 residues.

The J gene is TRBJ2-7, the V gene TRBV10-3, with 10 positions matching TRBD1. The V gene end was trimmed by 7 bases and the J gene end by 0 bases; junction bases not matched to a gene: 6. The CDR3 consists of 15 residues. The germline gives CDR1 ENHRY, CDR2 SYGVKD. CDR3 loop: CAINRDRGHSYEQYF. As DNA, the CDR3 is TGTGCCATCAATAGGGACAGGGGACACTCCTACGAGCAGTACTTC.

This clone was seen just once. V gene TRBV7-9 combines with J gene TRBJ2-5; 9 bases map to TRBD2. V gave up 3 bases and J gave up 2 bases; unmatched junction bases: 10. This CDR3 region has 17 residues. Germline V gene lookup returns CDR1 SEHNR and CDR2 FQNEAQ (reference sequence). In nucleotides, the CDR3 is TGTGCCAGCAGCTTGTCCGGACTAGCGCGGCAACAAGAGACCCAGTACTTC. Amino acids: CASSLSGLARQQETQYF.

The sample holds one count of this clone. V and J are TRBV5-1 and TRBJ2-2, with a weak D call TRBD1 (6 bases). Germline assignment: CDR1 SGHRS and CDR2 YFSETQ. The CDR3 is 15 residues long. The V gene lost 3 bases and the J gene lost 0 bases, with 9 bases spanning the gap. The CDR3 sequence: CASSSGTPNTGELFF. In nucleotides, the CDR3 is TGCGCCAGCAGCTCCGGGACACCGAACACCGGGGAGCTGTTTTTT.

The chain has TRBV19 and TRBJ2-7; tentative D call: TRBD1 (6 bases). The CDR3 covers 15 residues. Trimming pared 3 bases from V and 4 bases from J, leaving 16 bases between. The germline V gene encodes CDR1 LNHDA and CDR2 SQIVND (reference sequence). The CDR3 spells CASSIPPGAKYEQYF. The CDR3 region has the DNA TGTGCCAGTAGTATCCCCCCAGGGGCGAAATACGAGCAGTACTTC.

This clone was detected a few times. The rearrangement links TRBV12-5 to TRBJ2-2; 9 nucleotides agree with TRBD2. Germline V gene sequence: CDR1 LGHNT, CDR2 FRNRAP. This CDR3 spans 17 amino acids. The junction had 16 bases not matched to a gene; V was cut back by 5 bases and J by 9 bases. CDR3 sequence reads: CASGPGLADVVVRELFF. CDR3 sequence (DNA): TGTGCTAGTGGTCCGGGACTAGCAGATGTCGTGGTCAGGGAGCTGTTTTTT.

This chain joins TRBV6-6 and TRBJ2-7, with 7 bases identical to TRBD2. Germline V gene data show CDR1 as MNHNY and CDR2 as SVGAGI (reference sequence). V shed 5 bases and J 3 bases; nucleotides not matched to a gene: 13. The CDR3 contains 16 residues. The CDR3 bases are TGTGCCAGCAGTCCCTCCGGCGGCCGGGGGGACTACGAGCAGTACTTC. Translated, it gives CASSPSGGRGDYEQYF.

The chain has TRBV4-2 and TRBJ2-7; TRBD2 matches 12 bases. The CDR3 is made up of 16 amino acids. CDR1 is LGHNA and CDR2 is YNFKEQ in the germline V gene. Losses at the gene ends were 2 bases for V and 2 bases for J; bases not matched to a gene: 4. Here the CDR3 reads CASSQNLAGGTYEQYF. CDR3 in DNA: TGTGCCAGCAGCCAAAACCTAGCGGGAGGGACCTACGAGCAGTACTTC.

This clone appeared a few times. The chain couples TRBV16 to TRBJ1-4, with 7 bases aligning to TRBD1. The CDR3 is 14 amino acids. Germline trimming cut 4 bases from V and 4 bases from J; bases unmatched to any gene: 3. The germline V gene encodes CDR1 KGHSY and CDR2 FQNENV. CDR3 in amino acids: CASSPGQHNEKLFF. The CDR3 nucleotides are TGTGCCAGCAGCCCGGGACAGCATAATGAAAAACTGTTTTTT.

This rearrangement joins TRBV28 to TRBJ2-6; D unclear. Trimming removed 7 bases from V and 2 bases from J, with 12 bases in between. This CDR3 has 15 residues. Germline V CDR1 and CDR2: MDHEN, SYDVKM. Here the CDR3 reads CASKGDRTGANVLTF. The CDR3 region has the DNA TGTGCCAGCAAAGGAGACCGGACTGGGGCCAACGTCCTGACTTTC.

This rearrangement joins TRBV4-3 to TRBJ2-3, with 13 nucleotides matching TRBD2. Germline V gene data show CDR1 as LGHNA and CDR2 as YSLEER. V lost 3 bases to trimming and J lost 3 bases; unmatched junction nucleotides: 6. The CDR3 is made up of 17 amino acids. This CDR3 is CASSHGLAGVGTDTQYF. The CDR3 nucleotides are TGCGCCAGCAGCCACGGACTAGCGGGAGTCGGGACAGATACGCAGTATTTT.

This clone was seen only a few times. CDR3 loop: CAAGLAFYYEQYF. The CDR3 DNA follows: TGTGCCGCAGGACTAGCGTTTTACTACGAGCAGTACTTC. The V and J genes are TRBV19 and TRBJ2-7; TRBD2 aligns across 9 bases. The CDR3 covers 13 residues. V gave up 11 bases and J gave up 3 bases; unmatched junction bases: 8. The germline V gene encodes CDR1 LNHDA and CDR2 SQIVND (reference sequence).

This clone was detected a few times. The rearrangement links TRBV12-5 to TRBJ2-7; 7 bases fit TRBD1. This CDR3 region has 14 residues. The germline gives CDR1 LGHNT, CDR2 FRNRAP. Losses at the gene ends were 5 bases for V and 1 base for J; bases not matched to a gene: 5. In DNA, the CDR3 is TGTGCTAGTGGTCGGGACAGCCCGTCCTACGAGCAGTACTTC. The encoded protein is CASGRDSPSYEQYF.

The chain carries TRBV15 and TRBJ2-4, with TRBD1 identical over 8 bases. CDR3 length equals 18 residues. Germline values: CDR1 LNHNV, CDR2 YYDKDF (reference sequence). V lost 1 base and J lost 8; bases outside the gene matches: 16. CDR3 loop: CATSRAARDRMGVYIQYF. In DNA form, the CDR3 reads TGTGCCACCAGCAGAGCGGCCCGGGACAGGATGGGGGTGTACATTCAGTACTTC.

This chain uses TRBV28 with TRBJ2-3; 8 bases agree with TRBD2. The germline CDR1 and CDR2 sequences are MDHEN and SYDVKM. Losses at the gene ends were 3 bases for V and 0 bases for J; bases not matched to a gene: 11. The CDR3 has 18 residues. The CDR3 loop is CASSFSSGFGSSTDTQYF. The CDR3 coding sequence is TGTGCCAGCAGTTTCTCTAGCGGGTTCGGATCTAGCACAGATACGCAGTATTTT.

The rearrangement uses TRBV4-1 and TRBJ2-1, with 7 bases aligning to TRBD2. CDR3 length equals 19 residues. V was pared by 4 bases and J by 3 bases, with 18 bases of the junction left unmatched. CDR1 is MGHRA and CDR2 is YSYEKL in the germline V gene. CDR3 nucleotide sequence: TGCGCCAGCAGCCGATCCCGTCTGCTGCGGGGGACCCTCTACAATGAGCAGTTCTTC. Its protein product is CASSRSRLLRGTLYNEQFF.

The V call is TRBV5-1, the J call TRBJ2-7; TRBD2 aligns across 14 bases. The CDR3 loop spans 18 amino acids. CDR1 is SGHRS, CDR2 YFSETQ, per germline. After removal of 1 base from V and 4 bases from J, the junction contained 10 bases not matched to a gene. The CDR3 reads CASSLMTSGRVRGYEQYF. For the CDR3, the DNA is TGCGCCAGCAGCTTGATGACTAGCGGGAGGGTAAGGGGATACGAGCAGTACTTC.

The rearrangement links TRBV27 to TRBJ1-4; D is perhaps TRBD1 (6 bases). From germline, CDR1 is MNHEY and CDR2 SMNVEV (reference sequence). Trimming left V 6 bases short and J 10 bases short, with 21 bases between. This CDR3 is built from 15 residues. CDR3 in amino acids: CASRRTGRALGKLFF. DNA of the CDR3: TGTGCCAGCAGGCGCACAGGGCGCGCACTGGGAAAACTGTTTTTT.

The chain joins TRBV25-1 to TRBJ1-3; D is possibly TRBD1 (6 bases). V shed 6 bases and J shed 0 bases, with 6 bases lying between them. The CDR3 runs 13 residues. Germline CDR1 reads MGHDK; CDR2 reads SYGVNS. The CDR3 sequence: CASRGHSGNTIYF. CDR3 DNA: TGTGCCAGCAGGGGACACTCTGGAAACACCATATATTTT.

This clone was detected only a few times. The V call is TRBV11-3, the J call TRBJ1-1; D uncertain. Between the trimmed V and J ends, which lost 6 bases and 6 bases, there was a span of 11 bases. The CDR3 contains 12 residues. Germline assignment: CDR1 SGHNT and CDR2 YENEEA. The DNA for the CDR3 is TGTGCCAGCAGATCACGGACTCCTGAAGCTTTCTTT. Its translation: CASRSRTPEAFF.

The sample holds a few counts of this clone. J is TRBJ2-2 and V is TRBV2; 7 bases map to TRBD2. The CDR3 is 15 residues long. Germline V gene data show CDR1 as SNHLY and CDR2 as FYNNEI. The ends lost 8 bases at V and 6 bases at J; junction bases unmatched: 12. The CDR3 coding sequence is TGTGCCAGCGGAGGGAGGGAGGGCACCCCCGGGGAGCTGTTTTTT. This codes for CASGGREGTPGELFF.

This clone was counted only a few times. CDR3 region: CASSWALTSGMGEQYF. The CDR3 region has the DNA TGTGCCAGCAGTTGGGCCCTGACTAGCGGGATGGGTGAGCAGTACTTC. V usage is TRBV28 and J usage is TRBJ2-7; 11 nucleotides agree with TRBD2. The length of the CDR3 is 16 residues. Germline CDR1 and CDR2: MDHEN and SYDVKM. Trimming cost V 4 bases and J 7 bases; bases outside gene matches: 12.